The present T cell receptor beta chain was sequenced within a study of blood T cell repertoires in COVID-19. Background on the study: Acute and convalescent COVID-19 specimens originated in the United States, Italy and Spain. From T cells, B-cell-depleted T cells, or PBMCs came the material, which was cDNA or gDNA.

The authors' processing: Quantification of nucleated cells was approximated via reference gene primer amplification. The assay was immunoSEQ multiplex PCR, and TCRdb's table has in-frame clones only and misses some. V and J calls and clone size follow that table, whereas D and trimming were derived from the DNA. This repertoire shows roughly 82,000 clones, over 70% found once; its top ten account for over 15%. Trimming pared 4 bases from V and 1 base from J, leaving 13 bases between. This CDR3 region has 15 residues. Germline V gene lookup returns CDR1 MNHEY and CDR2 SVGAGI. The source of this sequence is a woman aged 55-69 years with acute or convalescent COVID-19. The source material was peripheral blood. This chain connects TRBV6-5 to TRBJ1-1; D perhaps matches TRBD1 (6 bases). CDR3 sequence: CASSSRTTGNTEAFF. The CDR3, as DNA: TGTGCCAGCAGTTCCCGTACGACAGGGAACACTGAAGCTTTCTTT.